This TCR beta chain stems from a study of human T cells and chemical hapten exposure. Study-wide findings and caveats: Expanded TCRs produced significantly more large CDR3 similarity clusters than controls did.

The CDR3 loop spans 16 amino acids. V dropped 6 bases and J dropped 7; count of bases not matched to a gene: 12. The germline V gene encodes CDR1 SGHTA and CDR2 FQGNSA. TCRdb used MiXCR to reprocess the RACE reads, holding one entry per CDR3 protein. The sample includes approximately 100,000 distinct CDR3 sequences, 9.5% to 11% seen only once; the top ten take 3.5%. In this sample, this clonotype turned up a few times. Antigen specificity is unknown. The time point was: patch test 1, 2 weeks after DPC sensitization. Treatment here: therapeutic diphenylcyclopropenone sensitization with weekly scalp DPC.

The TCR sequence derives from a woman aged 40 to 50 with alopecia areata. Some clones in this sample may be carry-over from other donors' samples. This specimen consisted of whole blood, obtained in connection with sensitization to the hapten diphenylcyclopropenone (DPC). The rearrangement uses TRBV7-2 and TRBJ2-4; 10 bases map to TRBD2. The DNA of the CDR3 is TGTGCCAGCAGGAAAAACCTAGCGGGAGAGGGGAACATTCAGTACTTC. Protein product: CASRKNLAGEGNIQYF.